These T cell receptor beta chains were read from a single sample in a study of blood T cell repertoires in COVID-19. Sequencing was performed with immunoSEQ multiplex PCR; in TCRdb, only in-frame clones are kept and a portion is missing. This sample has roughly 250,000 clones, with around nine tenths found just once. The material sequenced was PBMCs or T cells enriched from blood (not recorded which). These receptors came from a woman aged 50 to 60 who had recovered from COVID-19. Both conserved end residues are part of each CDR3. Fields, in order: D gene, V gene, clone size, J gene, CDR3 DNA, CDR3 protein. The D gene is left open where the match is weak. The size entry is marked missing in some rows and otherwise reads once, few, many or a size class.

D: TRBD1; V: TRBV25-1; size: NA; J: TRBJ1-1; DNA: TGTGCCAGCAAAAGACAGGGGGGGAACACTGAAGCTTTCTTT; CDR3: CASKRQGGNTEAFF
D: TRBD2; V: TRBV10-3; size: NA; J: TRBJ2-1; DNA: TGTGCCATCAGCAAAAGCCGGGGGGGACTAGCGGGAGACAATGAGCAGTTCTTC; CDR3: CAISKSRGGLAGDNEQFF
D: NA; V: TRBV5-4; size: NA; J: TRBJ2-5; DNA: TGTGCCAGCATCGAACTACAGGGAGCGGTAGAGACCCAGTACTTC; CDR3: CASIELQGAVETQYF
D: NA; V: TRBV9; size: NA; J: TRBJ2-3; DNA: TGTGCCAGCAGCGTAGCGGTCTTCACAGATACGCAGTATTTT; CDR3: CASSVAVFTDTQYF
D: NA; V: TRBV25-1; size: NA; J: TRBJ2-3; DNA: TGTGCCAGCAGTGAGGCTTTTTTGAGCACAGATACGCAGTATTTT; CDR3: CASSEAFLSTDTQYF
D: NA; V: TRBV29-1; size: NA; J: TRBJ2-7; DNA: TGCAGCGTTGAGATTCGGGTGGGCCAGGGGCTAGCCTACGAGCAGTACTTC; CDR3: CSVEIRVGQGLAYEQYF
D: TRBD2; V: TRBV24-1; size: NA; J: TRBJ2-1; DNA: TGTGCCACCCCCAGCGGGAGAATAACTACCTACAATGAGCAGTTCTTC; CDR3: CATPSGRITTYNEQFF
D: TRBD1; V: TRBV4-1; size: NA; J: TRBJ2-3; DNA: TGCGCCAGCAGCCTGTCGGGGACAGGCGCATTGAATACGCAGTATTTT; CDR3: CASSLSGTGALNTQYF
D: TRBD1; V: TRBV28; size: NA; J: TRBJ2-4; DNA: TGTGCCAGCACTCGACAGGGGGCAAAAAACATTCAGTACTTC; CDR3: CASTRQGAKNIQYF
D: TRBD2; V: TRBV5-6; size: few; J: TRBJ2-5; DNA: TGTGCCAGCAGCTTGCCTAGCGGGATAGAGACCCAGTACTTC; CDR3: CASSLPSGIETQYF
D: TRBD1; V: TRBV30; size: NA; J: TRBJ1-1; DNA: TGTGCCTGGAACGCCGGGAGGACAGGGGTTTTTCCCCCTGAAGCTTTCTTT; CDR3: CAWNAGRTGVFPPEAFF
D: NA; V: TRBV28; size: once; J: TRBJ2-1; DNA: TGTGCCAGCAGTTTATCTTATTCGCCTGGGACATTCGTTGGGTCCTACAATGAGCAGTTCTTC; CDR3: CASSLSYSPGTFVGSYNEQFF
D: NA; V: TRBV19; size: NA; J: TRBJ2-2; DNA: TGTGCCAGTAGTCTCCAGGGGCCCACCGGGGAGCTGTTTTTT; CDR3: CASSLQGPTGELFF
D: NA; V: TRBV11-3; size: NA; J: TRBJ2-7; DNA: TGTGCCAGCAGCTTAGCCCCAACAGGACCCTACGAGCAGTACTTC; CDR3: CASSLAPTGPYEQYF
D: NA; V: TRBV3-1/TRBV3-2; size: NA; J: TRBJ1-3; DNA: TGTGCCAGCCGGAGCTCTGGAAACACCATATATTTT; CDR3: CASRSSGNTIYF
D: TRBD1; V: TRBV7-9; size: NA; J: TRBJ2-5; DNA: TGTGCCAGCAGCTTCGCCTCCGGGACAGACAAAGAGACCCAGTACTTC; CDR3: CASSFASGTDKETQYF
D: NA; V: TRBV7-2; size: NA; J: TRBJ2-2; DNA: TGTGCCAGCAGCTTATTCAGACAGCGGGCCAACACCGGGGAGCTGTTTTTT; CDR3: CASSLFRQRANTGELFF
D: NA; V: TRBV19; size: once; J: TRBJ2-3; DNA: TGTGCCAGTAGTATAAGTCGAGGTTCCTCAGATACGCAGTATTTT; CDR3: CASSISRGSSDTQYF
D: TRBD1; V: TRBV2; size: NA; J: TRBJ2-3; DNA: TGTGCCAGCAGCGCAGGGACCGCTACCAGGGGGACAGATACGCAGTATTTT; CDR3: CASSAGTATRGTDTQYF
D: NA; V: TRBV23-1; size: NA; J: TRBJ1-3; DNA: TGCGCCAGCCAGACACTTATGACCAGGTCTGGAAACACCATATATTTT; CDR3: CASQTLMTRSGNTIYF
D: NA; V: TRBV10-3; size: NA; J: TRBJ2-3; DNA: TGTGCCATCAGCGCGACAGCTTCCCGCACAGATACGCAGTATTTT; CDR3: CAISATASRTDTQYF
D: NA; V: TRBV7-6; size: few; J: TRBJ2-1; DNA: TGTGCCAGCAGCTTTTTTCCGACTGGGGCGAAGTTCTTC; CDR3: CASSFFPTGAKFF
D: NA; V: TRBV5-1; size: NA; J: TRBJ2-3; DNA: TGCGCCAGCAGCTTGGGGTCTAGCGTATCTGGAGATACGCAGTATTTT; CDR3: CASSLGSSVSGDTQYF
D: TRBD2; V: TRBV3-1/TRBV3-2; size: once; J: TRBJ2-3; DNA: TGTGCCAGCAGCCCACTAGCGGGGTCTCTGGATACGCAGTATTTT; CDR3: CASSPLAGSLDTQYF
D: NA; V: TRBV3-1/TRBV3-2; size: NA; J: TRBJ2-7; DNA: TGTGCCAGCAGCCGGAGTCACGTGTCATACGAGCAGTACTTC; CDR3: CASSRSHVSYEQYF
D: NA; V: TRBV29-1; size: NA; J: TRBJ1-1; DNA: TGCAGCGCCGGGGGGGACACTGAAGCTTTCTTT; CDR3: CSAGGDTEAFF
D: NA; V: TRBV10-2; size: NA; J: TRBJ1-6; DNA: TGCGCCAGCAGTGACTTTGGCTCACCCCTCCACTTT; CDR3: CASSDFGSPLHF
D: NA; V: TRBV12-5; size: NA; J: TRBJ2-7; DNA: TGTGCTAGTGGTTCTCAGGGCCTCTCCTACGAGCAGTACTTC; CDR3: CASGSQGLSYEQYF
D: TRBD1; V: TRBV7-9; size: NA; J: TRBJ1-1; DNA: TGTGCCAGCAGCTTACTCGGGACAGGGGGAAACACTGAAGCTTTCTTT; CDR3: CASSLLGTGGNTEAFF
D: TRBD2; V: TRBV5-6; size: NA; J: TRBJ2-7; DNA: TGTGCCAGCAGCCCCCGCACTAGCGGGCACGGCTACGAGCAGTACTTC; CDR3: CASSPRTSGHGYEQYF
D: NA; V: TRBV28; size: NA; J: TRBJ1-6; DNA: TGTGCCAGCAGCCTAAGGGGGTTTAATTCACCCCTCCACTTT; CDR3: CASSLRGFNSPLHF
D: NA; V: TRBV2; size: once; J: TRBJ1-4; DNA: TGTGCCAGCAGCGCGAATGAAAAACTGTTTTTT; CDR3: CASSANEKLFF
D: NA; V: TRBV20-1; size: NA; J: TRBJ1-4; DNA: TGCAGTGCTAGTGCGGAGACGCTTAATGAAAAACTGTTTTTT; CDR3: CSASAETLNEKLFF
D: NA; V: TRBV5-5; size: once; J: TRBJ2-7; DNA: TGTGCCAGCAGTTCTCTAGAGGCCCCCCTCGAGCAGTACTTC; CDR3: CASSSLEAPLEQYF
D: TRBD1; V: TRBV4-1; size: few; J: TRBJ1-5; DNA: TGCGCCAGCAGCCAAGAGCTATCCCAGGGGGCTTGGCAGCCCCAGCATTTT; CDR3: CASSQELSQGAWQPQHF
D: TRBD2; V: TRBV4-1; size: NA; J: TRBJ2-1; DNA: TGCGCCAGCAGCCAAACGACTAGCGGATACAATGAGCAGTTCTTC; CDR3: CASSQTTSGYNEQFF
D: TRBD1; V: TRBV30; size: NA; J: TRBJ1-5; DNA: TGTGCCTGGAGTGTACGGGACAGGCGCAATCAGCCCCAGCATTTT; CDR3: CAWSVRDRRNQPQHF
D: NA; V: TRBV30; size: NA; J: TRBJ1-3; DNA: TGTGCCTGGGGACATGCTGGAAACACCATATATTTT; CDR3: CAWGHAGNTIYF
D: TRBD1; V: TRBV18; size: many; J: TRBJ1-2; DNA: TGTGCCAGCTCACCGGGACAGGAGCCGCGTGGCTACACCTTC; CDR3: CASSPGQEPRGYTF
D: NA; V: TRBV7-2; size: NA; J: TRBJ2-7; DNA: TGTGCCAGCAGCCACCGACAGGACTACGAGCAGTACTTC; CDR3: CASSHRQDYEQYF
D: NA; V: TRBV20-1; size: NA; J: TRBJ1-1; DNA: TGCAGTGCTAGAGGGCCCCCTGAAGCTTTCTTT; CDR3: CSARGPPEAFF
D: TRBD2; V: TRBV15; size: once; J: TRBJ2-6; DNA: TGTGCCACCAGCAGAGATCGAGGGAGGGGCCGCTACTCTGGGGCCAACGTCCTGACTTTC; CDR3: CATSRDRGRGRYSGANVLTF
D: TRBD2; V: TRBV5-1; size: NA; J: TRBJ2-7; DNA: TGCGCCAGCAGCATAACAACAACCGGGACTAGCGCCGCCTACGAGCAGTACTTC; CDR3: CASSITTTGTSAAYEQYF
D: TRBD1; V: TRBV18; size: few; J: TRBJ1-1; DNA: TGTGCCAGCTCACCACTACAGGGGTGGACTGAAGCTTTCTTT; CDR3: CASSPLQGWTEAFF
D: NA; V: TRBV6-2/TRBV6-3; size: NA; J: TRBJ1-1; DNA: TGTGCCAGCAGTTACTCCCCTTCTCGCACTGAAGCTTTCTTT; CDR3: CASSYSPSRTEAFF
D: TRBD1; V: TRBV3-1/TRBV3-2; size: NA; J: TRBJ1-3; DNA: TGTGCCAGCAGTTCCCTCCCAGGACAGGCGAACTCTGGAAACACCATATATTTT; CDR3: CASSSLPGQANSGNTIYF
D: TRBD1; V: TRBV5-4; size: few; J: TRBJ1-6; DNA: TGTGCCAGCAGCTTCGGAAAGGGGACAGCCACCTTCTCACCCCTCCACTTT; CDR3: CASSFGKGTATFSPLHF
D: NA; V: TRBV7-9; size: NA; J: TRBJ2-5; DNA: TGTGCCAGCAGCTTAAATGTTCGGCAGGGCGGAGAGACCCAGTACTTC; CDR3: CASSLNVRQGGETQYF
D: TRBD1; V: TRBV4-2; size: NA; J: TRBJ1-4; DNA: TGTGCCAGCAGCTCGCCGGGACAGGGGGCGTATAATGAAAAACTGTTTTTT; CDR3: CASSSPGQGAYNEKLFF
D: NA; V: TRBV30; size: few; J: TRBJ1-1; DNA: TGTGCCTGGGGCTACAACACTGAAGCTTTCTTT; CDR3: CAWGYNTEAFF
D: TRBD2; V: TRBV18; size: NA; J: TRBJ2-2; DNA: TGTGCCGGGGGACTAGCTGGAAACACCGGGGAGCTGTTTTTT; CDR3: CAGGLAGNTGELFF
D: NA; V: TRBV9; size: NA; J: TRBJ1-3; DNA: TGTGCCAGCAGCGGTCCGGGATCCTACTCTGGAAACACCATATATTTT; CDR3: CASSGPGSYSGNTIYF
D: TRBD2; V: TRBV27; size: NA; J: TRBJ2-1; DNA: TGTGCCAGCAGTAGTCGGACTAGCGGAGGTACGGATGAGCAGTTCTTC; CDR3: CASSSRTSGGTDEQFF
D: NA; V: TRBV4-2; size: NA; J: TRBJ1-4; DNA: TGTGCCAGCAGCCAAGATAGGGGCCCCAATGAAAAACTGTTTTTT; CDR3: CASSQDRGPNEKLFF
D: TRBD2; V: TRBV3-1/TRBV3-2; size: NA; J: TRBJ2-2; DNA: TGTGCCAGCAGCCGACCCGTAGGAGCGGGAGGGATTGGGACCGGGGAGCTGTTTTTT; CDR3: CASSRPVGAGGIGTGELFF
D: NA; V: TRBV19; size: NA; J: TRBJ2-7; DNA: TGTGCCAGTAGTATAGACGCCGGGTCCTACGAGCAGTACTTC; CDR3: CASSIDAGSYEQYF
D: NA; V: TRBV6-1; size: NA; J: TRBJ1-5; DNA: TGTGCCAGCAGTGAATGGAACAGCCTTATTAGGAACAATCAGCCCCAGCATTTT; CDR3: CASSEWNSLIRNNQPQHF